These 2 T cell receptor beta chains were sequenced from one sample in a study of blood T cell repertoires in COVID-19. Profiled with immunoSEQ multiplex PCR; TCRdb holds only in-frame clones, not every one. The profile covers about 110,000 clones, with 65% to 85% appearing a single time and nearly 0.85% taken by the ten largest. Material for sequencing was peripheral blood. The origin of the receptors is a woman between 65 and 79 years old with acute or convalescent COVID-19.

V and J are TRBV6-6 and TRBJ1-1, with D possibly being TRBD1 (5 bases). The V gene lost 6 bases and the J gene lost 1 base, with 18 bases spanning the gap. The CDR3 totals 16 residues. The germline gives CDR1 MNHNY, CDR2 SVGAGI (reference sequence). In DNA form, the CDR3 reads TGTGCCAGCAGCCGCGTCCCCGGGACTGCGAACACTGAAGCTTTCTTT. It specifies CASSRVPGTANTEAFF.

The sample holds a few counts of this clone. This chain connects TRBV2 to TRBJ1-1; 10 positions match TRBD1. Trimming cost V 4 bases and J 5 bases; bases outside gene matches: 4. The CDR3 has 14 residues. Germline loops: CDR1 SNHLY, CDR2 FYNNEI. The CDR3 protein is CASSARDRGTEAFF. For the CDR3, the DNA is TGTGCCAGCAGTGCCCGGGACAGGGGTACTGAAGCTTTCTTT.